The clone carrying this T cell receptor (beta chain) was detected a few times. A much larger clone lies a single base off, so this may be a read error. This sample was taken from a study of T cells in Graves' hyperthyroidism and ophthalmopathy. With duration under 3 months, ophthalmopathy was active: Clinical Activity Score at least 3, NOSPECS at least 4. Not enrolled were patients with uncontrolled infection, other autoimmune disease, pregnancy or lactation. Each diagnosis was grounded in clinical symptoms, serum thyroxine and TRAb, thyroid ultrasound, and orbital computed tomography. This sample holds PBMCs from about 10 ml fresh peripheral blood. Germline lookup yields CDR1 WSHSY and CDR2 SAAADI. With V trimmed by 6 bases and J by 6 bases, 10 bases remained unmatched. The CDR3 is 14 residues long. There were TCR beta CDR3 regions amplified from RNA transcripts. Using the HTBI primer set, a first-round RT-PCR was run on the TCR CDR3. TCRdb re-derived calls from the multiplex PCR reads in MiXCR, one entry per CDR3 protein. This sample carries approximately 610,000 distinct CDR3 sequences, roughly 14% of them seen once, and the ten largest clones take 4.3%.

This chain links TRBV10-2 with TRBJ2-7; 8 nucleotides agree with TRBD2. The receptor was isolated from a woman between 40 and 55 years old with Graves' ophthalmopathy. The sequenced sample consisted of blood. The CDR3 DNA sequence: TGCGCCAGCAGGCCAGCGGGAGTAACCTGCGAGCAGTACTTC. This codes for CASRPAGVTCEQYF.